This T cell receptor (beta chain) was recorded in a study of T cell repertoires in cytomegalovirus infection. In the study overall: From public TCR beta signatures came an indication of both CMV infection and matching HLA type.

CDR1 and CDR2 (germline): MNHEY, SVGEGT. This CDR3 contains 13 residues. V was clipped by 7 bases and J by 5 bases; unmatched bases: 4. As regards this clonotype: The antigen is undetermined.

Each CDR3 protein gets one entry after TCRdb re-called the reads with MiXCR. Of about 530,000 distinct CDR3 sequences in the sample, around 27% are singletons; the top ten hold approximately 13%. Notes on the study in general: HLA-C-restricted, CMV-specific TCR beta clonotypes were dominant ex vivo. Summed public TCR beta family frequency identified CMV carriers bearing the relevant HLA.

The origin of this receptor is a human donor in good health (CMV status not recorded). Some clones in this sample may be carry-over from other donors' samples. Sequencing was performed on PBMCs. The chain is built from TRBV6-2 or TRBV6-3 and TRBJ2-7; 11 nucleotides match TRBD1. CDR3 bases: TGTGCCAGCATCGGGACAGGGGGGCACGAGCAGTACTTC. This sequence encodes CASIGTGGHEQYF.